The 17 T cell receptor beta chains below were found in one sample sequenced in a study of blood T cell repertoires in COVID-19. TCRdb's copy holds only in-frame clones and misses some; the assay was immunoSEQ multiplex PCR. There are 200,000 or so clones in the sample; about four fifths occur only once, and roughly 6.9% lies in the top ten. Sequencing input: PBMCs or T cells enriched from blood (not recorded which). These receptors all stem from a man aged 40-49 years who had recovered from COVID-19.

The rearrangement links TRBV2 to TRBJ1-2; tentative D call: TRBD1 (6 bases). From germline, CDR1 is SNHLY and CDR2 FYNNEI. The ends were cut back, 5 bases at V and 6 bases at J, with 10 bases in the middle. The CDR3 consists of 12 residues. The DNA of the CDR3 is TGTGCCAGCAGTTACAGGGCGGATGGCTACACCTTC. This translates into CASSYRADGYTF.

In regard to this clone: The junction differs from germline at one of its ends, possibly a read error. The J gene is TRBJ1-1, the V gene TRBV6-1; tentative D call: TRBD1 (5 bases). CDR1 and CDR2 from the germline V gene are MNHNS and SASEGT. CDR3 length equals 14 residues. This CDR3 reads CASSEAGLNSEAFF. Written as DNA, the CDR3 is TGTGCCAGCAGTGAGGCAGGGCTGAACTCTGAAGCTTTCTTT.

The genes are TRBV4-1 and TRBJ2-7, with D possibly being TRBD1 (6 bases). The germline V gene has CDR1 MGHRA and CDR2 YSYEKL. Trimming pared 1 base from V and 3 bases from J, leaving 22 bases between. This CDR3 has 18 residues. The chain's CDR3 is CASSQGIRSGERDYEQYF. In nucleotides, the CDR3 is TGCGCCAGCAGCCAAGGGATCCGGTCAGGGGAACGCGACTACGAGCAGTACTTC.

V gene TRBV20-1 combines with J gene TRBJ1-1; D might be TRBD1 (5 bases). This CDR3 region has 14 residues. From germline, CDR1 is DFQATT and CDR2 SNEGSKA (reference sequence). Deletions cut 3 bases from V and 1 base from J, with 12 bases between. The CDR3 here is CSASSNRPNTEAFF. The CDR3 nucleotides read TGCAGTGCTAGTTCAAACAGGCCGAACACTGAAGCTTTCTTT.

This clone has more than one count but fewer than ten. The V gene is TRBV6-5, the J gene TRBJ1-4; 10 nucleotides agree with TRBD1. CDR3 size: 13 residues. V shed 10 bases, J shed 10 bases, and the junction held 9 bases outside the gene matches. Germline CDR1 is MNHEY and CDR2 is SVGAGI. The CDR3 nucleotides are TGTGCCACCCAGACAGGGGGCAGTGGAAAACTGTTTTTT. Translating it yields CATQTGGSGKLFF.

The chain carries TRBV7-8 and TRBJ2-5; no definite D call. The CDR3 runs to 14 residues. Germline loops: CDR1 SGHVS, CDR2 FQNEAQ. Deletions cut 2 bases from V and 9 bases from J, with 16 bases between. The CDR3 coding sequence is TGTGCCAGCAGCTTACGGAAACTACTCCGGCCCCAGTACTTC. Its translation is CASSLRKLLRPQYF.

The J gene is TRBJ2-1, the V gene TRBV4-1; 8 positions match TRBD2. V lost 4 bases to trimming and J lost 4 bases; unmatched junction nucleotides: 9. The germline gives CDR1 MGHRA, CDR2 YSYEKL. The CDR3 covers 16 residues. The CDR3 DNA reads TGCGCCAGCAGCCTCAAGTCGGGGGGGGATTACAATGAGCAGTTCTTC. It encodes CASSLKSGGDYNEQFF.

This sequence joins TRBV5-3 and TRBJ2-7; perhaps TRBD1 as D (5 bases). TRBV5-3 is identified as an open reading frame with a role that is uncertain. The V end lost 2 bases, the J end lost 2 bases, and 14 bases lay between the germline ends. CDR3 length: 15 residues. Here the CDR3 reads CARSFYRQPTYEQYF. DNA for the CDR3: TGTGCCAGAAGCTTTTACCGACAGCCAACCTACGAGCAGTACTTC.

V usage is TRBV27 and J usage is TRBJ1-1; TRBD1 is a possible D gene (5 bases). Germline V gives CDR1 MNHEY, CDR2 SMNVEV (reference sequence). Trimming took 3 bases from V and 5 from J, leaving 13 bases between them. The CDR3 is made up of 14 amino acids. CDR3 region: CASSFDPGGTEAFF. The DNA for the CDR3 is TGTGCCAGCAGTTTCGACCCGGGGGGGACTGAAGCTTTCTTT.

In this sample, this clone turned up many times. The chain uses TRBV6-5 and TRBJ2-5; 12 bases map to TRBD2. CDR3 size: 15 residues. The V gene end was trimmed by 6 bases and the J gene end by 5 bases; junction bases not matched to a gene: 7. Germline CDR1 reads MNHEY; CDR2 reads SVGAGI. The CDR3 DNA sequence: TGTGCCAGCAGCCTTACTAGCGGGGGGTCGGAGACCCAGTACTTC. Protein: CASSLTSGGSETQYF.

This chain uses TRBV4-2 with TRBJ1-2, with D possibly matching TRBD1 (5 bases). Between the trimmed V and J ends, which lost 2 bases and 7 bases, there was a span of 17 bases. The CDR3 length is 15 residues. Germline CDR1 reads LGHNA; CDR2 reads YNFKEQ. CDR3 nucleotides: TGTGCCAGCAGCCAAACCATTGGTCTTAGGGGTGGCTACACCTTC. Its translation is CASSQTIGLRGGYTF.

This CDR3 is CASSQAGKPNQPQHF. CDR3 DNA: TGTGCCAGCAGCCAAGCGGGGAAGCCGAATCAGCCCCAGCATTTT. The chain is built from TRBV3-1 (or the pseudogene TRBV3-2) and TRBJ1-5; D not resolved. Per the germline V gene, CDR1 is LGHDT and CDR2 is YNNKEL (reference sequence). The V and J ends lost 1 base and 4 bases respectively, with 11 bases between them. The CDR3 is 15 amino acids.

The chain recombines TRBV19 with TRBJ1-1; 8 positions match TRBD1. Trimming at V came to 4 bases and at J to 0 bases, leaving 7 bases not matched to a gene. The CDR3 length is 16 residues. Germline CDR1 LNHDA, CDR2 SQIVND (reference sequence). CDR3 sequence (DNA): TGTGCCAGTAGTACAGCCGGGACAGGCCTGAACACTGAAGCTTTCTTT. Translated, it gives CASSTAGTGLNTEAFF.

CDR3 loop: CASSLIGRHQPQHF. Written as DNA, the CDR3 is TGTGCCAGCAGTTTAATCGGGAGGCACCAGCCCCAGCATTTT. This chain uses TRBV28 with TRBJ1-5, with no clear D. Germline loops: CDR1 MDHEN, CDR2 SYDVKM. V was clipped by 2 bases and J by 7 bases, with 12 bases between them. This CDR3 is built from 14 residues.

The chain combines TRBV4-1 with TRBJ1-1; a possible D gene is TRBD1 (5 bases). The CDR3 runs to 16 residues. Germline V gives CDR1 MGHRA, CDR2 YSYEKL. V lost 3 bases, J lost 5 bases, and 19 bases lay in between. The CDR3 DNA reads TGCGCCAGCAGCCACCCCGGGGGGGGGTGGAGGACTGAAGCTTTCTTT. It encodes CASSHPGGGWRTEAFF.

The V gene is TRBV19, the J gene TRBJ1-2; 7 bases fit TRBD1. Germline V gene sequence: CDR1 LNHDA, CDR2 SQIVND (reference sequence). V was pared by 4 bases and J by 4 bases, with 12 bases of the junction left unmatched. The CDR3 loop spans 16 amino acids. CDR3 coding DNA: TGTGCCAGTAGTAATCAAGTACAGGGGACTGGCTATGGCTACACCTTC. Its translation is CASSNQVQGTGYGYTF.

This clone was observed a handful of times. The chain couples TRBV18 to TRBJ1-2, with D possibly matching TRBD1 (6 bases). V shed 4 bases and J shed 0 bases, with 15 bases lying between them. This CDR3 comprises 16 residues. Germline assignment: CDR1 KGHSH and CDR2 LQKENI. CDR3 loop: CASSRTGSAANYGYTF. In DNA, the CDR3 is TGTGCCAGCTCACGCACAGGGAGCGCGGCTAACTATGGCTACACCTTC.